This is a list of T cell receptor beta chains from one sample in a study of control samples from healthy donors and cancer patients. Generated by immunoSEQ multiplex PCR, the TCRdb table keeps only in-frame clones and is missing some. The sample holds some 200,000 clones, around 94% seen once. Specimen: blood. Receptors were obtained from a man in his fifties in good health. Each CDR3 is given with its conserved first and last residue. Fields, in order: J gene, V gene, clone size, D gene, CDR3 DNA, CDR3 protein. D genes are given only for firm matches. Expanded clones get a size class; other rows say once, few or many, or leave the size out.

>TRBJ2-1|TRBV11-3|NA|NA
TGTGCCAGCAGCTCAACAGGGAAAAATGAGCAGTTCTTC
CASSSTGKNEQFF
>TRBJ1-5|TRBV3-1/TRBV3-2|NA|NA
TGTGCCAGCAGCCAGGGTACAAATCAGCCCCAGCATTTT
CASSQGTNQPQHF
>TRBJ2-1|TRBV12-3/TRBV12-4|NA|TRBD1
TGTGCCAGCAGTATTACAGGGGTGGGTGAGCAGTTCTTC
CASSITGVGEQFF
>TRBJ2-3|TRBV6-5|NA|NA
TGCGCCTTGGAGACAGATACGCAGTATTTT
CALETDTQYF
>TRBJ1-6|TRBV2|NA|NA
TGTGCCAGAGCCCTTTACAGGGATTCACCCCTCCACTTT
CARALYRDSPLHF
>TRBJ1-1|TRBV6-1|once|TRBD1
TGTGCCAGCAGTGCCCAGGGACAGGGAGCTTTGACTGAAGCTTTCTTT
CASSAQGQGALTEAFF
>TRBJ1-2|TRBV5-4|NA|NA
TGTGCCAGCAGCTTCGAGCGTTCCTATGGCTACACCTTC
CASSFERSYGYTF
>TRBJ1-1|TRBV29-1|NA|NA
TGCAGCGCCCTGAGGCCGAACACTGAAGCTTTCTTT
CSALRPNTEAFF
>TRBJ1-5|TRBV10-2|NA|TRBD1
TGCGCCAGCAGTGATCCAGGGGACAGGCAGAATCAGCCCCAGCATTTT
CASSDPGDRQNQPQHF
>TRBJ1-6|TRBV6-5|NA|NA
TGTGCCAGCAGTTACTCCCTCCAGGGGAAGTATTCACCCCTCCACTTT
CASSYSLQGKYSPLHF
>TRBJ2-3|TRBV28|NA|TRBD1
TGTGCCAGCAGTTTGCCGGGACAGGGATCGGCAGATACGCAGTATTTT
CASSLPGQGSADTQYF
>TRBJ2-1|TRBV12-3/TRBV12-4|NA|NA
TGTGCCAGCATTCTGACAGCTGGTACTGAGCAGTTCTTC
CASILTAGTEQFF
>TRBJ1-5|TRBV5-1|NA|NA
TGCGCCAGCAGCTTGGTCGGACCCAATCAGCCCCAGCATTTT
CASSLVGPNQPQHF
>TRBJ2-5|TRBV10-3|NA|TRBD2
TGTGCCATCAGTGGCGGGAGCGGGTCCGTCCAAGAGACCCAGTACTTC
CAISGGSGSVQETQYF
>TRBJ1-3|TRBV5-1|NA|NA
TGCGCCAGCAGCTACTCAGGGATCTCTGGAAACACCATATATTTT
CASSYSGISGNTIYF
>TRBJ1-1|TRBV6-2/TRBV6-3|NA|NA
TGTGCCAGCAGTTACGGACGGGCAAGGGCTGAAGCTTTCTTT
CASSYGRARAEAFF
>TRBJ1-1|TRBV5-1|once|NA
TGCGCCACCAGAGTCGGGCCTAATGAAGCTTTCTTT
CATRVGPNEAFF
>TRBJ2-2|TRBV9|NA|TRBD2
TGTGCCAGCAGCGTAGGACTAGCGGGGACCACCACCGGGGAGCTGTTTTTT
CASSVGLAGTTTGELFF
>TRBJ1-5|TRBV3-1/TRBV3-2|NA|NA
TGTGCCAGCAGCTATCAGGGAGGCGGGCAGCCCCAGCATTTT
CASSYQGGGQPQHF
>TRBJ1-6|TRBV7-9|NA|NA
TGTGCCAGCACCCTAGGGGCGGGGGCAAATTCACCCCTCCACTTT
CASTLGAGANSPLHF
>TRBJ2-2|TRBV5-1|NA|NA
TGCGCCAGCAGCTTGGCGGCTTTCACCGGGGAGCTGTTTTTT
CASSLAAFTGELFF
>TRBJ2-3|TRBV6-5|NA|NA
TGTGCCAGCAGGTCCCCAGGCACAGATACGCAGTATTTT
CASRSPGTDTQYF
>TRBJ2-1|TRBV5-1|NA|NA
TGCGCCAGCAGCTTGAAGACGCGCTACAATGAGCAGTTCTTC
CASSLKTRYNEQFF
>TRBJ2-1|TRBV19|NA|TRBD2
TGTGCCAGTAGTAGGCGGGGGGAACGATACAAGGGTGAGCAGTTCTTC
CASSRRGERYKGEQFF
>TRBJ1-2|TRBV7-8|NA|TRBD1
TGTGCCAGCAGCTTAGCGGAGGACAGGCTCTATGGCTACACCTTC
CASSLAEDRLYGYTF
>TRBJ2-1|TRBV15|NA|NA
TGTGCCACCAGCAGAGATCTTGGCGGGGGCCTCTACAATGAGCAGTTCTTC
CATSRDLGGGLYNEQFF
>TRBJ1-5|TRBV7-8|NA|NA
TGTGCCAGCAGAGAGGGTCGGGTTTGGCGCAATCAGCCCCAGCATTTT
CASREGRVWRNQPQHF
>TRBJ1-2|TRBV6-6|NA|TRBD1
TGTGCCAGTGCGACAGGGGGATACTATGGCTACACCTTC
CASATGGYYGYTF
>TRBJ2-5|TRBV5-4|NA|NA
TGTGCCAGCCAAACTAGTACTCAAGAGACCCAGTACTTC
CASQTSTQETQYF